This T cell receptor (beta chain) derives from a study of T cells in Graves' hyperthyroidism and ophthalmopathy (dated by TCRdb to between 2019 and 2020). Study-level background: Peripheral blood samples were taken at initial diagnosis, before any treatment was given. The 100 discovery patients were divided at random into training and test sets in a 7:3 ratio. After blood sampling, hyperthyroidism patients were treated with methimazole at a starting dose of 30 mg daily, and ophthalmopathy patients were treated with high-dose intravenous methylprednisolone. Thyroid tissue and blood T-cell repertoires from six Graves' hyperthyroidism patients were also compared in the study. TCR Vbeta CDR3 sequencing of 120 to 150 peripheral blood samples (about 45 ophthalmopathy, 75 to 80 hyperthyroidism and roughly 17 progressor patients) is reported in the paper. Prospective prediction of ophthalmopathy was tested in an independent validation cohort of about 19 hyperthyroidism patients and 15 to 17 patients who later progressed to ophthalmopathy. To identify distinguishing TCR V-J signatures, a discovery cohort of about 95 patients was used, comprising some 45 with Graves' ophthalmopathy and under 60 with stable Graves' hyperthyroidism.

Results the study describes overall, beyond this receptor: Most expanded thyroid clonotypes (frequency above 0.001) were also detected in blood, suggesting blood repertoires may reflect thyroid immune responses. In validation, the model predicted progression to ophthalmopathy a median of 6.5 months before onset, with approximately 71% sensitivity and just under 75% specificity. Ophthalmopathy was separated from stable hyperthyroidism by a 13 V-J signature model, with approximately 85% sensitivity and approximately 81% specificity obtained in cross-validation and 80%/75% obtained in testing. No statistical method was used to set the sample size in advance, and investigators knew the group allocation.

Turning to this clonotype: This clone's antigen is unknown. No base quality information exists; no much larger clone differs at one position.

A patient counted as having stable Graves' hyperthyroidism if no progression to ophthalmopathy occurred over 18 months of follow-up. Hyperthyroidism patients were newly diagnosed, had a disease duration of under 2 months, and were aged 18 to 65 years. Exclusion was applied to patients with uncontrolled infections, other autoimmune diseases, pregnancy or lactation. Diagnoses were established on the basis of clinical symptoms, serum thyroxine and TRAb, thyroid ultrasound, and orbital computed tomography. PBMCs were isolated from 10 ml of fresh peripheral blood by Ficoll-Paque density gradient centrifugation. Trizol reagent was used to extract total RNA, and RNA quality was then checked on an Agilent 2100 Bioanalyzer. The TCR beta CDR3 regions were amplified from the RNA transcripts. The TCR CDR3 was subjected to a first round of RT-PCR using the HTBI primer set and the Qiagen OneStep RT-PCR kit. The libraries were constructed in a second round of multiplex PCR and then size-selected and purified. Paired-end sequencing of the libraries was performed with 100 bp reads on an Illumina HiSeq2000. Per the source publication's procedure: SOAPnuke was used to process the raw data, with reads discarded if the reads contained adapters or uncalled bases, had a mean Phred below 15, or lacked an exact constant-primer or identifier match. COPE v1.2.5 was used to merge the high-quality paired reads, and each unique nucleotide sequence was defined as a clonotype. MiTCR v1.1 was used to align the clonotypes against IMGT TRBV, TRBD and TRBJ reference segments. The analysis included only V-J combinations with a frequency above 0.0001, which together covered around 99% of the repertoires. A TCS score was defined as the ratio of F50 (clonal expansion) to E x V (chaos), with BLOSUM62-based TCRdist applied between CDR3 peptides within each V-J. Welch's t-statistics and random forest reduced several hundred V-J features to roughly 13, which were used in a naive Bayes classifier (R e1071). Clones were called with MiXCR by TCRdb after fastp trimmed the public reads at Q25, and only in-frame beta chains were retained. Under each unique CDR3 protein, matching rows form one entry showing the most common genes and DNA. TCRdb's processing, not the authors' own work, is the source of the V and J calls. In all, the sample holds approximately 360,000 distinct CDR3 sequences, and approximately 25% of those were seen once. Of the sample, more than 60% falls within the top ten clones.

Taken from the germline V gene, the CDR1 and CDR2 loops are MNHNS and SASEGT. Inclusive of the bounding cysteine and phenylalanine, the CDR3 is 14 residues long. Just the 42-base CDR3 DNA is kept, in frame starting at base 1. Ends trimmed: V by 4 bases, J by 0 bases; bases unmatched to a gene: 2. Sequencing input: blood. The V and J segments used are TRBV6-1 and TRBJ1-1; TRBD1 fits 7 bases in the junction. This receptor was identified in a man aged 45-65 years with Graves' hyperthyroidism. The sequenced DNA is TGTGCCAGCAGTGCGGGACAGATGAACACTGAAGCTTTCTTT. Translated, it reads CASSAGQMNTEAFF.